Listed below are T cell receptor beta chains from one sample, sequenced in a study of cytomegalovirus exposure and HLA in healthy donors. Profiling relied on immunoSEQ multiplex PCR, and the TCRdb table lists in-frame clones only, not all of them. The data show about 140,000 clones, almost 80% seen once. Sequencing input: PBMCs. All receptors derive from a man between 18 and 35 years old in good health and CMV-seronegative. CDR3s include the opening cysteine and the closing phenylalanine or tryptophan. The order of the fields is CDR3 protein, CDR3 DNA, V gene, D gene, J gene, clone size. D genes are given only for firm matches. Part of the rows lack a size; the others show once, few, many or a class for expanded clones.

CASSLTHSNQPQHF,TGTGCCAGCAGCTTGACACATAGCAATCAGCCCCAGCATTTT,TRBV7-9,NA,TRBJ1-5,NA
CAIRGTGSPTEAFF,TGTGCCATCAGAGGTACGGGGAGTCCAACTGAAGCTTTCTTT,TRBV10-3,NA,TRBJ1-1,few
CASSPPGVFLSEQYF,TGTGCCAGCAGCCCCCCAGGGGTCTTCCTTTCCGAGCAGTACTTC,TRBV7-2,NA,TRBJ2-7,NA
CSSSLAGTGDEQFF,TGTTCCAGCAGCTTAGCTGGGACAGGCGATGAGCAGTTCTTC,TRBV7-9,TRBD1,TRBJ2-1,NA
CASRWDRESYEQYF,TGCGCCAGCAGGTGGGACAGGGAAAGCTACGAGCAGTACTTC,TRBV4-3,TRBD1,TRBJ2-7,few
CASNGKGANIDEQYF,TGTGCCAGCAATGGGAAGGGGGCCAACATCGACGAGCAGTACTTC,TRBV6-5,TRBD1,TRBJ2-7,NA
CASSQDEGSRSYEQYF,TGTGCCAGCAGCCAAGATGAGGGCTCCCGCTCCTACGAGCAGTACTTC,TRBV14,NA,TRBJ2-7,NA
CASRRGTSNTGELFF,TGTGCCAGCAGGAGGGGGACCTCGAACACCGGGGAGCTGTTTTTT,TRBV2,NA,TRBJ2-2,few
CASSLDRTNQPQHF,TGCGCCAGCAGCCTGGACAGGACCAATCAGCCCCAGCATTTT,TRBV4-1,TRBD1,TRBJ1-5,few
CASSPPTSGYYEQYF,TGTGCCAGCAGCCCCCCGACTAGCGGGTACTACGAGCAGTACTTC,TRBV7-9,TRBD2,TRBJ2-7,NA
CASSIDLSLLNTEAFF,TGTGCCAGTAGTATAGATCTATCACTCCTCAACACTGAAGCTTTCTTT,TRBV19,NA,TRBJ1-1,NA
CASKRQGNTEAFF,TGTGCCAGCAAACGACAGGGGAACACTGAAGCTTTCTTT,TRBV6-5,TRBD1,TRBJ1-1,few
CASSTGTPPYEQYF,TGTGCCAGTAGTACTGGGACACCTCCCTACGAGCAGTACTTC,TRBV19,NA,TRBJ2-7,few
CASRRSTGRWPQHF,TGTGCCAGCAGAAGATCGACGGGGAGATGGCCCCAGCATTTT,TRBV2,NA,TRBJ1-5,few
CATSLTVMTAPGEKLFF,TGTGCCACCAGCCTGACCGTAATGACTGCCCCAGGGGAAAAACTGTTTTTT,TRBV15,NA,TRBJ1-4,NA
CASSSRGSYGYTF,TGTGCCAGCAGCTCCCGGGGGTCCTATGGCTACACCTTC,TRBV7-3,NA,TRBJ1-2,once
CASSQESGSAGIDYEQYF,TGCGCCAGCAGCCAAGAGAGTGGCTCGGCAGGGATAGACTACGAGCAGTACTTC,TRBV4-1,NA,TRBJ2-7,few
CAWSPPDRLVRETQYF,TGTGCCTGGAGTCCCCCCGACAGGCTGGTAAGAGAGACCCAGTACTTC,TRBV30,NA,TRBJ2-5,NA
CASSLQGYRELFF,TGTGCCAGCAGCTTACAGGGGTACCGGGAGCTGTTTTTT,TRBV13,NA,TRBJ2-2,NA
CASSYFGGGNEQFF,TGTGCCAGCAGTTATTTCGGGGGGGGCAATGAGCAGTTCTTC,TRBV6-6,TRBD2,TRBJ2-1,NA
CASSRTGNTEAFF,TGTGCCAGCAGCCGTACGGGGAACACTGAAGCTTTCTTT,TRBV5-4,NA,TRBJ1-1,NA
CASSQDTVSGANVLTF,TGTGCCAGCAGCCAAGATACGGTCTCTGGGGCCAACGTCCTGACTTTC,TRBV4-2,NA,TRBJ2-6,NA